Below, 31 T cell receptor beta chains from the same sample are listed, as sequenced in a study of T cells after posttransplantation cyclophosphamide. Method: immunoSEQ multiplex PCR; TCRdb's copy keeps in-frame clones and lacks some. The profile covers some 20,000 clones, with 95% to 98% appearing a single time and under 0.2% taken by the ten largest. The naive gate required viable CD3+CD4+ or CD3+CD8+ cells with CCR7+CD45RA+CD45RO-CD95-CD27+CD28+ phenotype. Sequencing input: naive CD4+ T cells sorted from PBMCs. The receptors were gathered from a man between 40 and 49 years old in good health, CMV-negative, and a related stem cell transplant donor.

This chain joins TRBV15 and TRBJ2-3, with 9 positions matching TRBD2. The CDR3 covers 15 residues. Germline values: CDR1 LNHNV, CDR2 YYDKDF (reference sequence). The trim removed 4 bases at V and 7 bases at J, leaving 9 bases unmatched. The DNA of the CDR3 is TGTGCCACCAGCATGAGGACTAGCGCGGGGAATACGCAGTATTTT. It yields the protein CATSMRTSAGNTQYF.

The rearrangement joins TRBV2 to TRBJ1-5; D remains ambiguous. The CDR3 consists of 13 residues. Trimming left V 5 bases short and J 2 bases short, with 7 bases between. Per germline, CDR1 SNHLY and CDR2 FYNNEI. CDR3 in amino acids: CASSIRGNQPQHF. DNA of the CDR3: TGTGCCAGCAGTATTCGGGGCAATCAGCCCCAGCATTTT.

The V call is TRBV5-8, the J call TRBJ2-1; TRBD2 agrees at 14 bases. This CDR3 has 20 amino acids. V dropped 4 bases and J dropped 5; count of bases not matched to a gene: 17. Germline CDR1 reads SGHTS; CDR2 reads YDEGEE. Here the CDR3 DNA reads TGTGCCAGCAGCCTTCGACTAGCGGGAGGGCCGGGAAGCGGGAACAATGAGCAGTTCTTC. Its protein is CASSLRLAGGPGSGNNEQFF.

The chain combines TRBV10-1 with TRBJ2-5; TRBD1 is a possible D gene (7 bases). Germline V gene data show CDR1 as WNHNN and CDR2 as SYGVQD (reference sequence). The V and J ends lost 0 bases and 5 bases respectively, with 10 bases between them. This CDR3 has 14 residues. The DNA of the CDR3 is TGCGCCAGCAGTGAGTCAGGAGGGGGCGAGACCCAGTACTTC. Translated: CASSESGGGETQYF.

The genes are TRBV28 and TRBJ1-1; D possibly corresponds to TRBD1 (6 bases). In germline, CDR1 is MDHEN, CDR2 SYDVKM. Trimming removed 3 bases at V and 6 bases at J, with 14 bases between. CDR3 size: 14 residues. DNA for the CDR3: TGTGCCAGCAGTTTGCCAGGGGAGATATCTGAAGCTTTCTTT. As protein: CASSLPGEISEAFF.

This chain links TRBV4-3 with TRBJ1-2; 7 bases match TRBD1. CDR3 length: 17 amino acids. The ends lost 0 bases at V and 2 bases at J; junction bases unmatched: 9. Looked up from germline, CDR1 is LGHNA and CDR2 is YSLEER. The CDR3 sequence: CASSQDRGQWVNYGYTF. In DNA form, the CDR3 reads TGCGCCAGCAGCCAAGATAGGGGACAGTGGGTGAACTATGGCTACACCTTC.

The CDR3 bases are TGTGCCAGCAGCTTGGGAGGTTGGGGTAACTACGAGCAGTACTTC. This gives the protein CASSLGGWGNYEQYF. The chain joins TRBV11-2 to TRBJ2-7, with D perhaps matching TRBD2 (6 bases). Germline values: CDR1 SGHAT, CDR2 FQNNGV. The V gene lost 3 bases and the J gene lost 3 bases, with 15 bases spanning the gap. The CDR3 is made up of 15 amino acids.

The V gene is TRBV5-1, the J gene TRBJ2-3; 8 bases are a match to TRBD2. CDR1 and CDR2 from the germline V gene are SGHRS and YFSETQ. The V gene end was trimmed by 7 bases and the J gene end by 2 bases; junction bases not matched to a gene: 6. This CDR3 comprises 14 residues. The CDR3, as DNA: TGCGCCAGCGGGGCGGGAGGTCTCACAGATACGCAGTATTTT. Its translation: CASGAGGLTDTQYF.

The chain carries TRBV7-9 and TRBJ1-6; D is unresolved. The CDR3 extends over 13 amino acids. Germline V lookup: CDR1 SEHNR, CDR2 FQNEAQ (reference sequence). The V end lost 8 bases, the J end lost 8 bases, and 13 bases lay between the germline ends. The CDR3 spells CASCLDGYSPLHF. The DNA for the CDR3 is TGTGCCAGCTGTCTAGACGGTTATTCACCCCTCCACTTT. Complete variable domain (other parts from reference TRBV7-9 and TRBJ1-6): DTGVSQNPRHKITKRGQNVTFRCDPISEHNRLYWYRQTLGQGPEFLTYFQNEAQLEKSRLLSDRFSAERPKGSFSTLEIQRTEQGDSAMYLCASCLDGYSPLHFGNGTRLTVT.

J is TRBJ1-5 and V is TRBV19; D call uncertain. V shed 4 bases and J shed 7 bases, with 17 bases lying between them. The CDR3 has 15 residues. The V gene's germline CDR1 is LNHDA and CDR2 SQIVND (reference sequence). The CDR3 protein is CASSTHSLVGQPQHF. CDR3 DNA: TGTGCCAGTAGTACCCACAGTCTGGTAGGACAGCCCCAGCATTTT.

The V and J genes are TRBV30 and TRBJ2-7; 7 bases fit TRBD1. Germline V CDR1 and CDR2: GTSNPN, SVGIG (reference sequence). The V and J ends lost 4 bases and 0 bases, in that order; junction bases with no gene match: 3. This CDR3 spans 13 amino acids. CDR3 DNA: TGTGCCTGGACGGGACAGATCTCCTACGAGCAGTACTTC. Translation gives CAWTGQISYEQYF.

This clone was picked up one time. The J gene is TRBJ2-7, the V gene TRBV2; 12 positions match TRBD1. The length of the CDR3 is 15 residues. The germline V gene has CDR1 SNHLY and CDR2 FYNNEI. V was pared by 8 bases and J by 4 bases, with 9 bases of the junction left unmatched. The CDR3 protein is CASAFGTGGKYEQYF. CDR3 DNA sequence: TGTGCCAGCGCCTTTGGGACAGGGGGCAAGTACGAGCAGTACTTC.

The chain employs TRBV11-3 and TRBJ2-5, with 10 bases that match TRBD1. The DNA end is a closer match to TRBJ2-7, so the J assignment may be wrong. Germline CDR1 is SGHNT and CDR2 is YENEEA. This CDR3 region has 14 residues. CDR3 DNA sequence: TGTGCCAGCAGCTTCGGACAGGGGGACTACGAGCAGTACTTC. This sequence encodes CASSFGQGDYEQYF.

The chain recombines TRBV19 with TRBJ1-5; the match to TRBD1 covers 9 bases. CDR3 length: 15 amino acids. The germline V gene encodes CDR1 LNHDA and CDR2 SQIVND (reference sequence). Unmatched junction bases numbered 7, after V lost 6 bases and J lost 4 bases. CDR3 sequence reads: CASSSGQGWNQPQHF. The CDR3 DNA reads as TGTGCCAGTAGCTCGGGACAGGGATGGAATCAGCCCCAGCATTTT.

V gene TRBV28 combines with J gene TRBJ2-3; D is possibly TRBD1 (6 bases). Germline CDR1 reads MDHEN; CDR2 reads SYDVKM. The CDR3 is 15 amino acids. The germline V and J ends were trimmed by 3 bases and 3 bases, with 13 bases remaining between them. This CDR3 is CASSLFARGTDTQYF. In DNA form, the CDR3 reads TGTGCCAGCAGTTTGTTTGCCAGGGGAACAGATACGCAGTATTTT.

The chain is built from TRBV14 and TRBJ2-1, with TRBD1 matching 9 bases. Germline V gene sequence: CDR1 SGHDN, CDR2 FVKESK. With V trimmed by 3 bases and J by 6 bases, 12 bases remained unmatched. The CDR3 has 17 amino acids. CDR3 sequence (DNA): TGTGCCAGCAGCCATTTCAAAGGACAGGGGACCCTCAATGAGCAGTTCTTC. This encodes CASSHFKGQGTLNEQFF.

The rearrangement joins TRBV5-8 to TRBJ2-5; 8 nucleotides agree with TRBD1. CDR3 length: 14 residues. Germline CDR1 SGHTS, CDR2 YDEGEE. The J segment lost 5 bases and the V segment lost 4 bases, leaving 7 bases of the junction unmatched. The CDR3 DNA reads TGTGCCAGCAGCCTAGACAGGGGATATGAGACCCAGTACTTC. Protein sequence: CASSLDRGYETQYF.

V gene TRBV29-1 combines with J gene TRBJ2-1, with 9 positions matching TRBD1. J lost 6 bases, V lost 3 bases, and 9 bases had no gene match. The CDR3 contains 15 residues. The germline V gene has CDR1 SQVTM and CDR2 ANQGSEA. As DNA, the CDR3 is TGCAGCGTTGAGGATACCGGGACAGGGATCAATGAGCAGTTCTTC. The encoded protein is CSVEDTGTGINEQFF.

The rearrangement uses TRBV18 and TRBJ1-2; perhaps TRBD1 as D (5 bases). Trimming pared 2 bases from V and 4 bases from J, leaving 11 bases between. Germline values: CDR1 KGHSH, CDR2 LQKENI. The CDR3 length is 14 residues. CDR3 protein: CASSPTGESYGYTF. CDR3 coding DNA: TGTGCCAGCTCACCAACGGGGGAGAGCTATGGCTACACCTTC.

The chain employs TRBV6-5 and TRBJ1-2; tentatively, D is TRBD1 (5 bases). Trimming shortened V by 5 bases and J by 5 bases, and 15 bases separated the two germline ends. The length of the CDR3 is 14 residues. Germline CDR1 MNHEY, CDR2 SVGAGI. CDR3 bases: TGTGCCAGCAGTCGAACCCCAGGGAAATATGGCTACACCTTC. Protein sequence: CASSRTPGKYGYTF.

CDR3 sequence reads: CASSLDRRGEQFF. CDR3 sequence (DNA): TGTGCCAGCAGTTTAGATAGGCGGGGTGAGCAGTTCTTC. This chain joins TRBV28 and TRBJ2-1; D might be TRBD2 (6 bases). The germline V gene encodes CDR1 MDHEN and CDR2 SYDVKM. Trimming took off 2 bases at V and 9 bases at J, with 11 bases between the two ends. This CDR3 comprises 13 residues.

The V gene is TRBV2, the J gene TRBJ1-1; 9 bases map to TRBD1. The CDR3 contains 13 residues. The germline CDR1 and CDR2 sequences are SNHLY and FYNNEI. Losses at the gene ends were 6 bases for V and 6 bases for J; bases not matched to a gene: 5. The CDR3 loop reads CASRFTGGSEAFF. The CDR3 DNA is TGTGCCAGCAGATTTACAGGGGGCTCTGAAGCTTTCTTT.

The CDR3 DNA reads TGTGCCATCAGTAGACAGGGAGTGGAGGAGACCCAGTACTTC. This sequence encodes CAISRQGVEETQYF. This rearrangement joins TRBV10-3 to TRBJ2-5, with 7 bases lining up with TRBD1. CDR1 ENHRY and CDR2 SYGVKD come from the germline V gene. V shed 5 bases, J shed 5 bases, and the junction held 8 bases outside the gene matches. This CDR3 is built from 14 residues.

The sample holds one count of this clone. The chain recombines TRBV7-2 with TRBJ1-4; D unresolved. The CDR3 spans 17 residues. Trimming left V 1 base short and J 5 bases short, with 17 bases between. Germline lookup yields CDR1 SGHTA and CDR2 FQGNSA. The CDR3 region is CASSLGVYPTPNEKLFF. The CDR3 DNA is TGTGCCAGCAGCTTAGGAGTCTATCCCACCCCAAATGAAAAACTGTTTTTT.

The V gene is TRBV5-1, the J gene TRBJ1-1, with 7 bases lining up with TRBD1. CDR1 and CDR2 from the germline V gene are SGHRS and YFSETQ. The CDR3 sequence is 17 residues long. V was pared by 4 bases and J by 4 bases, with 16 bases of the junction left unmatched. DNA of the CDR3: TGCGCCAGCAGCAAATCAGGAGGGGGCATTCGGGCCACTGAAGCTTTCTTT. This translates into CASSKSGGGIRATEAFF.

The DNA of the CDR3 is TGTGCCAGCAGTTTATTCAGGGACACCGGGGAGCTGTTTTTT. This translates into CASSLFRDTGELFF. The chain uses TRBV27 and TRBJ2-2; D might be TRBD1 (5 bases). CDR1 and CDR2 (germline): MNHEY, SMNVEV (reference sequence). Trimming cost V 1 base and J 3 bases, with 6 bases left between them. The CDR3 covers 14 residues.

The count of this clone is one. This sequence joins TRBV5-1 and TRBJ2-2, with D possibly matching TRBD2 (5 bases). Trimming stripped 4 bases from V and 1 base from J, with 11 bases between. The germline gives CDR1 SGHRS, CDR2 YFSETQ. The CDR3 contains 15 residues. CDR3 residues: CASSPSAENTGELFF. In DNA form, the CDR3 reads TGCGCCAGCAGCCCCTCAGCGGAGAACACCGGGGAGCTGTTTTTT. Drawing the rest from reference TRBV5-1 and TRBJ2-2, the complete variable domain is KAGVTQTPRYLIKTRGQQVTLSCSPISGHRSVSWYQQTPGQGLQFLFEYFSETQRNKGNFPGRFSGRQFSNSRSEMNVSTLELGDSALYLCASSPSAENTGELFFGEGSRLTVL.

The gene calls are TRBV4-3 and TRBJ1-5; 7 bases map to TRBD1. The V gene end was trimmed by 5 bases and the J gene end by 0 bases; junction bases not matched to a gene: 10. The CDR3 is 17 amino acids. CDR1 is LGHNA and CDR2 is YSLEER in the germline V gene. The CDR3 sequence is CASSVSYRGHSNQPQHF. CDR3 DNA: TGCGCCAGCAGCGTCAGCTACAGGGGCCATAGCAATCAGCCCCAGCATTTT.

This chain links TRBV27 with TRBJ1-1; D remains unclear. The CDR3 contains 13 residues. V lost 5 bases to trimming and J lost 5 bases, with 12 bases between them. The germline V gene encodes CDR1 MNHEY and CDR2 SMNVEV (reference sequence). The CDR3 protein is CASSPTRRTEAFF. CDR3 nucleotide sequence: TGTGCCAGCAGTCCCACTAGGAGGACTGAAGCTTTCTTT.

This chain joins TRBV6-5 and TRBJ1-4, with 8 bases that match TRBD1. The germline V gene has CDR1 MNHEY and CDR2 SVGAGI. Trimming at V came to 8 bases and at J to 8 bases, leaving 13 bases not matched to a gene. CDR3 length: 15 residues. CDR3 coding DNA: TGTGCCAGCGGGCGAGCTCAGGGGGCGAGGGAAAAACTGTTTTTT. Translating it yields CASGRAQGAREKLFF.

The rearrangement uses TRBV20-1 and TRBJ2-5; D gene uncertain. The V end lost 5 bases, the J end lost 1 base, and 5 bases lay between the germline ends. This CDR3 has 11 residues. CDR1 and CDR2 (germline): DFQATT, SNEGSKA (reference sequence). CDR3 sequence: CSAVIQETQYF. The CDR3, as DNA: TGCAGTGCTGTAATCCAAGAGACCCAGTACTTC.